The rows below give T cell receptor beta chains drawn from one sample of a study of graft-versus-host responses after intestinal transplantation. Assay used: immunoSEQ multiplex PCR; TCRdb lists only in-frame clones, some missing. Counted here are over 75,000 clones, approximately 91% occurring once; the ten biggest clones make up roughly 0.37%. Their specific antigens are unknown. The starting material was unstimulated CD4+ T cells sorted from spleen or lymph node cells, obtained before intestinal transplant. These receptor sequences come from a human donor who received an intestinal transplant. Each CDR3 is given with its conserved first and last residue. The D gene is left open where the match is weak. Where a row states a size, it is once, few, many or the class of an expanded clone; other rows omit it.

D: -; V: TRBV30; J: TRBJ2-2; size: -; CDR3: CAWKIAPGELFF; DNA: TGTGCCTGGAAGATAGCGCCCGGGGAGCTGTTTTTT
D: TRBD1; V: TRBV11-2; J: TRBJ1-6; size: -; CDR3: CASRGTGSYNSPLHF; DNA: TGTGCCAGCCGGGGGACAGGGTCGTATAATTCACCCCTCCACTTT
D: -; V: TRBV2; J: TRBJ2-3; size: once; CDR3: CASSENRGSITDTQYF; DNA: TGTGCCAGCAGTGAGAATCGAGGTTCAATCACAGATACGCAGTATTTT
D: -; V: TRBV25-1; J: TRBJ2-6; size: -; CDR3: CASSLGPSGANVLTF; DNA: TGTGCCAGCAGTCTGGGGCCCTCTGGGGCCAACGTCCTGACTTTC
D: -; V: TRBV4-2; J: TRBJ2-2; size: -; CDR3: CASSQDNSGGGELFF; DNA: TGTGCCAGCAGCCAAGATAACAGCGGTGGCGGGGAGCTGTTTTTT
D: -; V: TRBV5-1; J: TRBJ2-2; size: -; CDR3: CASSLSGPPGAGELFF; DNA: TGCGCCAGCAGCTTGTCAGGACCCCCCGGGGCCGGGGAGCTGTTTTTT
D: -; V: TRBV6-1; J: TRBJ1-6; size: -; CDR3: CASSESRNSPLHF; DNA: TGTGCCAGCAGTGAGAGCAGGAATTCACCCCTCCACTTT
D: -; V: TRBV27; J: TRBJ2-3; size: -; CDR3: CASSYRYHTDTQYF; DNA: TGTGCCAGCAGTTACCGGTATCACACAGATACGCAGTATTTT
D: TRBD1; V: TRBV30; J: TRBJ1-6; size: -; CDR3: CAWSVRAPTQGRNSPLHF; DNA: TGTGCCTGGAGTGTACGAGCGCCCACACAGGGGCGAAATTCACCCCTCCACTTT
D: -; V: TRBV7-3; J: TRBJ1-1; size: -; CDR3: CASSLRAGRTEAFF; DNA: TGTGCCAGCAGCTTAAGGGCAGGCCGGACTGAAGCTTTCTTT
D: -; V: TRBV5-1; J: TRBJ1-1; size: -; CDR3: CASSLRRGGRDYTEAFF; DNA: TGCGCCAGCAGCTTGAGGAGGGGCGGGAGGGACTACACTGAAGCTTTCTTT
D: -; V: TRBV5-1; J: TRBJ1-2; size: -; CDR3: CASSLALFEGYTF; DNA: TGCGCCAGCAGCTTGGCCCTTTTCGAGGGCTACACCTTC
D: -; V: TRBV5-1; J: TRBJ2-7; size: -; CDR3: CASSLGFGPGGGYEQYF; DNA: -
D: -; V: TRBV19; J: TRBJ2-1; size: -; CDR3: CASSAINEQFF; DNA: TGTGCCAGTAGTGCGATCAATGAGCAGTTCTTC
D: -; V: TRBV4-2; J: TRBJ2-7; size: -; CDR3: CASSQDAGLTSLYEQYF; DNA: TGTGCCAGCAGCCAAGATGCCGGACTGACATCCCTTTACGAGCAGTACTTC
D: -; V: TRBV2; J: TRBJ2-7; size: -; CDR3: CASRTEAGSSYEQYF; DNA: TGTGCCAGCAGGACCGAGGCGGGGAGCTCCTACGAGCAGTACTTC
D: -; V: TRBV2; J: TRBJ2-3; size: once; CDR3: CASSPGHSTDTQYF; DNA: TGTGCCAGCAGTCCGGGACATAGCACAGATACGCAGTATTTT
D: -; V: TRBV6-1; J: TRBJ1-5; size: -; CDR3: CASSEFLYRENQPQHF; DNA: TGTGCCAGCAGTGAATTTCTATATAGGGAGAATCAGCCCCAGCATTTT
D: -; V: TRBV6-1; J: TRBJ1-2; size: -; CDR3: CASRSRVGANLLYTF; DNA: TGTGCCAGCAGGTCCCGCGTGGGGGCGAACCTGCTCTACACCTTC
D: TRBD2; V: TRBV25-1; J: TRBJ2-3; size: -; CDR3: CASSELRGADTQYF; DNA: TGTGCCAGCAGTGAATTACGGGGGGCAGATACGCAGTATTTT
D: -; V: TRBV5-6; J: TRBJ1-1; size: -; CDR3: CASSLGGRNTEAFF; DNA: TGTGCCAGCAGCTTGGGAGGCCGTAACACTGAAGCTTTCTTT
D: -; V: TRBV30; J: TRBJ2-4; size: -; CDR3: CAWRGQGIAKNIQYF; DNA: TGTGCCTGGAGAGGGCAGGGGATAGCCAAAAACATTCAGTACTTC
D: TRBD1; V: TRBV18; J: TRBJ1-6; size: -; CDR3: CASSPQTGTLHF; DNA: TGTGCCAGCTCCCCCCAGACAGGGACCCTCCACTTT
D: -; V: TRBV11-2; J: TRBJ1-5; size: once; CDR3: CASSPEAHQPQHF; DNA: TGTGCCAGCAGCCCCGAGGCTCATCAGCCCCAGCATTTT
D: -; V: TRBV11-2; J: TRBJ2-1; size: few; CDR3: CASSLDWSQQAYNEQFF; DNA: TGTGCCAGCAGCTTAGATTGGAGCCAGCAAGCCTACAATGAGCAGTTCTTC
D: TRBD1; V: TRBV11-2; J: TRBJ2-7; size: -; CDR3: CASSLATGTVYEQYF; DNA: TGTGCCAGCAGCTTAGCTACCGGGACAGTCTACGAGCAGTACTTC
D: TRBD1; V: TRBV6-5; J: TRBJ1-1; size: -; CDR3: CASSRDRVAFF; DNA: TGTGCCAGCAGCCGGGACAGAGTTGCTTTCTTT
D: TRBD2; V: TRBV4-1; J: TRBJ2-3; size: -; CDR3: CASSQDITSELRQYF; DNA: TGCGCCAGCAGCCAAGATATAACTAGCGAATTGAGGCAGTATTTT
D: -; V: TRBV4-1; J: TRBJ2-1; size: -; CDR3: CASSAALRSRVIYNEQFF; DNA: TGCGCCAGCAGCGCAGCCCTGCGTAGCAGGGTAATCTACAATGAGCAGTTCTTC
D: -; V: TRBV11-2; J: TRBJ2-7; size: -; CDR3: CASSLGYNSYEQYF; DNA: TGTGCCAGCAGCTTAGGGTACAACTCCTACGAGCAGTACTTC
D: -; V: TRBV29-1; J: TRBJ2-7; size: -; CDR3: CSVFTRGGYEQYF; DNA: TGCAGCGTCTTTACGAGAGGGGGATACGAGCAGTACTTC
D: -; V: TRBV6-6; J: TRBJ1-1; size: -; CDR3: CASRGGQLNTEAFF; DNA: TGTGCCAGCAGAGGAGGACAGCTGAACACTGAAGCTTTCTTT
D: TRBD2; V: TRBV27; J: TRBJ2-3; size: -; CDR3: CASSLTSGSTDTQYF; DNA: TGTGCCAGCAGTCTGACTAGCGGAAGCACAGATACGCAGTATTTT